Below are 25 T cell receptor beta chains sequenced from a single sample in a study of cytomegalovirus exposure and HLA in healthy donors. Primers: 60 Vbeta forward and 13 Jbeta reverse. Sequenced by immunoSEQ multiplex PCR; TCRdb stores in-frame clones only, minus some. The table includes 150,000 to 170,000 clones, around 79% detected once. Sample: PBMCs. The receptors derive from a man younger than 35 in good health and CMV-seronegative.

The gene calls are TRBV23-1 and TRBJ2-3, with a possible D match to TRBD1 (6 bases). TRBV23-1 belongs to the ORF category, with a function that is uncertain. CDR3 length equals 16 residues. Trimming cost V 3 bases and J 6 bases, with 19 bases left between them. CDR3 coding DNA: TGCGCCAGCAGTCAGGGGAGAACAGGGATTACGGATACGCAGTATTTT. Translating it yields CASSQGRTGITDTQYF.

The V and J genes are TRBV7-8 and TRBJ2-1; the D gene is possibly TRBD2 (5 bases). Germline loops: CDR1 SGHVS, CDR2 FQNEAQ. The ends were cut back, 10 bases at V and 12 bases at J, with 16 bases in the middle. This CDR3 contains 11 residues. The CDR3 loop reads CATSQRSLQFF. The DNA for the CDR3 is TGTGCCACCTCCCAGCGGTCCCTGCAGTTCTTC.

The chain has TRBV5-6 and TRBJ2-1, with a weak D call TRBD2 (6 bases). Germline-derived CDR1 and CDR2 are SGHDT and YYEEEE. This CDR3 is built from 19 residues. V was pared by 3 bases and J by 13 bases, with 35 bases between. The CDR3 DNA reads TGTGCCAGCAGCTCCCGGCGGACATCGGCAAAGACCCGTCGGGACTCCCAGTTCTTC. Amino acid sequence: CASSSRRTSAKTRRDSQFF.

This clone occurred once. This sequence joins TRBV2 and TRBJ2-7; TRBD2 aligns across 7 bases. Per the germline V gene, CDR1 is SNHLY and CDR2 is FYNNEI. There are 14 residues in the CDR3. Trimming removed 10 bases from V and 6 bases from J; junction bases left unmatched: 15. The CDR3 nucleotides read TGTGCCACAGCGGGAATTAAAGGGCTGGGCGAGCAGTACTTC. Its protein product is CATAGIKGLGEQYF.

The genes are TRBV2 and TRBJ1-1; 9 positions match TRBD1. Germline V CDR1 and CDR2: SNHLY, FYNNEI. The CDR3 runs 14 residues. After removal of 6 bases from V and 1 base from J, the junction contained 3 bases not matched to a gene. CDR3 residues: CASRPGQGNTEAFF. The CDR3 DNA follows: TGTGCCAGCAGGCCGGGACAGGGGAACACTGAAGCTTTCTTT.

The V gene is TRBV9, the J gene TRBJ2-7; D is possibly TRBD2 (5 bases). The CDR3 contains 14 residues. Looked up from germline, CDR1 is SGDLS and CDR2 is YYNGEE. The V end lost 6 bases, the J end lost 0 bases, and 13 bases lay between the germline ends. The CDR3 here is CASNEGASSYEQYF. The CDR3 coding sequence is TGTGCCAGCAACGAGGGTGCTAGCTCCTACGAGCAGTACTTC.

This sequence joins TRBV27 and TRBJ2-7; the D gene is possibly TRBD1 (5 bases). Trimming removed 5 bases from V and 5 bases from J, with 22 bases in between. This CDR3 is 16 amino acids long. CDR1 and CDR2 from the germline V gene are MNHEY and SMNVEV (reference sequence). The CDR3, as DNA: TGTGCCAGCAGTCCCTATCAGCAGGGCTACTACGACGAGCAGTACTTC. Protein product: CASSPYQQGYYDEQYF.

V gene TRBV6-1 combines with J gene TRBJ2-2; a weak D match, TRBD1 (6 bases). Between the trimmed V and J ends, which lost 7 bases and 0 bases, there was a span of 9 bases. This CDR3 region has 14 residues. CDR1 is MNHNS and CDR2 is SASEGT in the germline V gene. CDR3 sequence: CASIWGPNTGELFF. The CDR3 nucleotides read TGTGCCAGCATCTGGGGGCCGAACACCGGGGAGCTGTTTTTT.

This clone has just one count. The chain uses TRBV14 and TRBJ2-7; weak D call: TRBD2 (5 bases). Germline loops: CDR1 SGHDN, CDR2 FVKESK. Trimming stripped 1 base from V and 7 bases from J, with 11 bases between. This CDR3 is 13 amino acids long. For the CDR3, the DNA is TGTGCCAGCAGCCAAGTTGGGAGATGGGAGCAGTACTTC. Its protein is CASSQVGRWEQYF.

The chain carries TRBV28 and TRBJ2-6, with D perhaps matching TRBD1 (5 bases). Germline lookup yields CDR1 MDHEN and CDR2 SYDVKM. The ends were cut back, 5 bases at V and 0 bases at J, with 8 bases in the middle. CDR3 length: 15 amino acids. The CDR3 DNA reads TGTGCCAGCAGTCGACAGATCTCTGGGGCCAACGTCCTGACTTTC. This translates into CASSRQISGANVLTF.

The gene calls are TRBV27 and TRBJ2-7; D remains ambiguous. Germline V lookup: CDR1 MNHEY, CDR2 SMNVEV (reference sequence). CDR3 length: 11 amino acids. The germline V and J ends were trimmed by 2 bases and 7 bases, with 6 bases remaining between them. CDR3 sequence (DNA): TGTGCCAGCAGTTTAGGCCAGGAGCAGTACTTC. Translation gives CASSLGQEQYF.

V usage is TRBV30 and J usage is TRBJ2-5; TRBD2 agrees at 9 bases. CDR1 and CDR2 from the germline V gene are GTSNPN and SVGIG (reference sequence). V lost 1 base to trimming and J lost 4 bases; unmatched junction nucleotides: 7. The CDR3 consists of 15 residues. CDR3 DNA: TGTGCCTGGAGTGGGGGGCTAGCGGGAATAGAGACCCAGTACTTC. Translated, it gives CAWSGGLAGIETQYF.

The chain has TRBV2 and TRBJ2-7; 9 positions match TRBD2. Looked up from germline, CDR1 is SNHLY and CDR2 is FYNNEI. Unmatched junction bases numbered 11, after V lost 8 bases and J lost 3 bases. This CDR3 is 15 amino acids long. This chain's CDR3 is CASRPTSGGLYEQYF. The CDR3 DNA reads TGTGCCAGCCGCCCGACTAGCGGAGGCCTCTACGAGCAGTACTTC.

The chain couples TRBV7-9 to TRBJ2-3; TRBD2 is a possible D gene (5 bases). Trimming cost V 10 bases and J 2 bases, with 16 bases left between them. Germline loops: CDR1 SEHNR, CDR2 FQNEAQ (reference sequence). The CDR3 consists of 14 residues. Here the CDR3 reads CATRDLIFTDTQYF. CDR3 nucleotides: TGTGCCACCCGGGATCTCATCTTCACAGATACGCAGTATTTT.

The V and J genes are TRBV11-3 and TRBJ2-1; maybe TRBD1 (5 bases). The CDR3 extends over 15 amino acids. Looked up from germline, CDR1 is SGHNT and CDR2 is YENEEA. Trimming left V 3 bases short and J 4 bases short, with 13 bases between. The CDR3 region has the DNA TGTGCCAGCAGCTTGGGGCTAGGTGGGTACAATGAGCAGTTCTTC. Its translation: CASSLGLGGYNEQFF.

The J gene is TRBJ2-5, the V gene TRBV27, with 7 bases fitting TRBD1. Trimming took 2 bases from V and 4 from J; bases not matched to a gene: 1. The CDR3 sequence is 13 residues long. Germline loops: CDR1 MNHEY, CDR2 SMNVEV (reference sequence). CDR3 coding DNA: TGTGCCAGCAGTTTAAGACAGGGAGAGACCCAGTACTTC. As protein: CASSLRQGETQYF.

The chain joins TRBV18 to TRBJ2-5; 8 bases map to TRBD1. V dropped 2 bases and J dropped 0; count of bases not matched to a gene: 2. The germline V gene has CDR1 KGHSH and CDR2 LQKENI. The CDR3 consists of 15 residues. The CDR3 reads CASSPGQGYQETQYF. CDR3 DNA: TGTGCCAGCTCACCAGGACAGGGTTACCAAGAGACCCAGTACTTC.

The chain uses TRBV6-4 and TRBJ2-1; the match to TRBD2 covers 7 bases. V gave up 3 bases and J gave up 4 bases; unmatched junction bases: 6. Germline-derived CDR1 and CDR2 are MRHNA and SNTAGT. The CDR3 has 15 residues. The CDR3 DNA is TGTGCCAGCAGTGAGGGGCTAGCGGCTTACAATGAGCAGTTCTTC. Its translation: CASSEGLAAYNEQFF.

The J gene is TRBJ1-5, the V gene TRBV19, with TRBD1 matching 7 bases. V was pared by 4 bases and J by 4 bases, with 16 bases of the junction left unmatched. CDR3 length: 18 amino acids. The germline CDR1 and CDR2 sequences are LNHDA and SQIVND (reference sequence). This CDR3 reads CASSTRTGYPSRNQPQHF. DNA of the CDR3: TGTGCCAGTAGTACCCGGACAGGCTACCCCTCCCGGAATCAGCCCCAGCATTTT.

This clone was counted between two and nine times. The chain joins TRBV6-5 to TRBJ2-2; perhaps TRBD1 as D (5 bases). The germline gives CDR1 MNHEY, CDR2 SVGAGI. This CDR3 spans 16 amino acids. V was pared by 4 bases and J by 4 bases, with 16 bases between. The CDR3 reads CASSFRARRGTGELFF. The DNA for the CDR3 is TGTGCCAGCAGTTTTCGGGCCCGAAGGGGCACCGGGGAGCTGTTTTTT.

The rearrangement uses TRBV9 and TRBJ1-3, with 7 nucleotides matching TRBD1. Germline V gene sequence: CDR1 SGDLS, CDR2 YYNGEE. The CDR3 loop spans 15 amino acids. V shed 6 bases, J shed 0 bases, and the junction held 6 bases outside the gene matches. CDR3 in DNA: TGTGCCAGCACCGAAGGGGGCCTCTCTGGAAACACCATATATTTT. It translates to CASTEGGLSGNTIYF.

The chain couples TRBV7-9 to TRBJ1-4, with D possibly matching TRBD1 (6 bases). The CDR3 runs 13 residues. Per germline, CDR1 SEHNR and CDR2 FQNEAQ (reference sequence). V gave up 4 bases and J gave up 10 bases, with 13 bases separating them. The CDR3 here is CASSSNRDRKLFF. The DNA for the CDR3 is TGTGCCAGCAGCTCGAACAGGGATCGAAAACTGTTTTTT.

The chain uses TRBV1 and TRBJ2-1; the table's TRBD2 call for D was not verified on the DNA. TRBV1 is a pseudogene. The CDR3 spans 16 residues. The CDR3 sequence: CTSSQVEAGGTNEQFF. CDR3 nucleotide sequence: TGCACCAGCAGCCAAGTTGAAGCGGGAGGCACCAATGAGCAGTTCTTC.

Only a few counts were recorded for this clone. The rearrangement links TRBV27 to TRBJ2-1; weak D call: TRBD1 (6 bases). V was shortened by 4 bases and J by 9 bases, with 19 bases between the two germline ends. Germline V gene data show CDR1 as MNHEY and CDR2 as SMNVEV (reference sequence). CDR3 size: 15 residues. CDR3 DNA sequence: TGTGCCAGCAGTTCTCCCCTCAAACAGGGAAGTGAGCAGTTCTTC. Translated: CASSSPLKQGSEQFF.

The chain carries TRBV9 and TRBJ1-2; D ambiguous. Germline V CDR1 and CDR2: SGDLS, YYNGEE. This CDR3 has 12 residues. Trimming removed 5 bases from V and 0 bases from J, with 5 bases in between. CDR3 nucleotides: TGTGCCAGCAGAGGAGCTAACTATGGCTACACCTTC. As protein: CASRGANYGYTF.